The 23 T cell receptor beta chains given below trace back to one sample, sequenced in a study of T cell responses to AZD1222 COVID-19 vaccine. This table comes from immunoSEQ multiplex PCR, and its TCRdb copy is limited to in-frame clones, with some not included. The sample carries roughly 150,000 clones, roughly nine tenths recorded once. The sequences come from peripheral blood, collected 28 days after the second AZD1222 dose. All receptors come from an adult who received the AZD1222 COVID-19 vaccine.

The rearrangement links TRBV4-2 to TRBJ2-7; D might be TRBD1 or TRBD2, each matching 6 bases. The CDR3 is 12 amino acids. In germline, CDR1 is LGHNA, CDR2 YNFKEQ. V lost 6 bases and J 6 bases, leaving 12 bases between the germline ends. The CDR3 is CASSQQGGEQYF. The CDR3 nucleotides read TGTGCCAGCAGTCAACAGGGAGGCGAGCAGTACTTC.

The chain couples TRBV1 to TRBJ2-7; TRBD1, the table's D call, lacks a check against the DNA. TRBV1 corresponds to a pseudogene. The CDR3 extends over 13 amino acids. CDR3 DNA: TGCACCAGCAGAGGGACAGTCTCCTACGAGCAGTACTTC. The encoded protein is CTSRGTVSYEQYF.

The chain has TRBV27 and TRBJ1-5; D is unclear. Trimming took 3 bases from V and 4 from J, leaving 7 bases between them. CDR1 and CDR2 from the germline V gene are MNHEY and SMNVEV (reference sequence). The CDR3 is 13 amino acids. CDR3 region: CASSFTPNQPQHF. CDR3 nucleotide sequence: TGTGCCAGCAGTTTCACACCAAATCAGCCCCAGCATTTT.

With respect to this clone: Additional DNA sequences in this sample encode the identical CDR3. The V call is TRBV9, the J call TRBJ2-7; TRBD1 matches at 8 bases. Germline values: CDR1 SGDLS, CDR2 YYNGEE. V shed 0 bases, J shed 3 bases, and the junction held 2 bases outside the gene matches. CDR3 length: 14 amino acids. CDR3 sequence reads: CASSVGGTGYEQYF. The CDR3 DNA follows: TGTGCCAGCAGCGTAGGGGGGACAGGCTACGAGCAGTACTTC.

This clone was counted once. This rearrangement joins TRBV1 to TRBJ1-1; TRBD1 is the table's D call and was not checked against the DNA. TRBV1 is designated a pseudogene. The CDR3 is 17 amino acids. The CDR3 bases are TGCACCAGCAGCGCCGCCATCAGAGGGACAGGGAACACTGAAGCTTTCTTT. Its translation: CTSSAAIRGTGNTEAFF.

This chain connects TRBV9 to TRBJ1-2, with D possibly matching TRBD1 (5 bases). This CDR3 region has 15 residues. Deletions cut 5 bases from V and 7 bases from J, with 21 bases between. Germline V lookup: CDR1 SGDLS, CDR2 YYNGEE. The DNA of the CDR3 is TGTGCCAGCAGTGACCTGGGGAGAAGGGGTGGTGGCTACACCTTC. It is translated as CASSDLGRRGGGYTF.

The chain's CDR3 is CASNTPGAYGYTF. CDR3 nucleotides: TGTGCCAGCAACACCCCAGGGGCCTATGGCTACACCTTC. The chain has TRBV5-6 and TRBJ1-2; perhaps TRBD1 as D (6 bases). The CDR3 has 13 residues. V was trimmed by 6 bases and J by 4 bases, leaving 13 bases between them. Germline V CDR1 and CDR2: SGHDT, YYEEEE.

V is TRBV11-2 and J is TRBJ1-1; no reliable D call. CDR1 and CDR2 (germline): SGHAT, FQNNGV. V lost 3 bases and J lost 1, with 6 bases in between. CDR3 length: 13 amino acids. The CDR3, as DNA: TGTGCCAGCAGCTTTGAGGCGAACACTGAAGCTTTCTTT. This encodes CASSFEANTEAFF.

CDR3 in amino acids: CAIRGDGEKLFF. Here the CDR3 DNA reads TGTGCCATCCGTGGGGATGGGGAAAAACTGTTTTTT. The chain joins TRBV10-3 to TRBJ1-4; no firm D call. The CDR3 has 12 amino acids. CDR1 is ENHRY and CDR2 is SYGVKD in the germline V gene. Trimming removed 8 bases from V and 8 bases from J, with 12 bases in between.

The CDR3 DNA reads as TGTGCCAGCAGTTTATTTCCCCCCAGGGACTACGAGCAGTACTTC. It encodes CASSLFPPRDYEQYF. This chain joins TRBV27 and TRBJ2-7; tentative D call: TRBD1 (5 bases). In germline, CDR1 is MNHEY, CDR2 SMNVEV (reference sequence). The CDR3 consists of 15 residues. V lost 1 base and J 3 bases, leaving 13 bases between the germline ends.

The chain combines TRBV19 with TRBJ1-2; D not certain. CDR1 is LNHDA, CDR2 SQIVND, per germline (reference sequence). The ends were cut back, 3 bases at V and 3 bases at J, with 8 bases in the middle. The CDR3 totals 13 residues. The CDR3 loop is CASSIVDHYGYTF. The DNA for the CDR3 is TGTGCCAGTAGTATTGTGGATCACTATGGCTACACCTTC.

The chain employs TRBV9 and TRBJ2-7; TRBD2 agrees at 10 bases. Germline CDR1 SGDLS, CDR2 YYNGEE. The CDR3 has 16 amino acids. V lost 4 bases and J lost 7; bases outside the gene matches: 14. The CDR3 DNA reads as TGTGCCAGCAGCCCAACTATAGCGGGAGGCCTGGGGGAGCAGTACTTC. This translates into CASSPTIAGGLGEQYF.

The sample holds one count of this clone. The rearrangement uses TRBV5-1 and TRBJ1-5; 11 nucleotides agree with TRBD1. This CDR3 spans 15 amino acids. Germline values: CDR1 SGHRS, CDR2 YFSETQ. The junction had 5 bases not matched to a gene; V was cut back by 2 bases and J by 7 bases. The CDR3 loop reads CASSLGTGGKQPQHF. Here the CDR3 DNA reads TGCGCCAGCAGCTTAGGGACAGGGGGAAAGCAGCCCCAGCATTTT.

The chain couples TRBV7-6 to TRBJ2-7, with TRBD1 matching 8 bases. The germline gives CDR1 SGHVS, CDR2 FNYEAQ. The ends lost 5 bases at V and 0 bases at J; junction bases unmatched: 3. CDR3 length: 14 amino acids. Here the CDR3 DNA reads TGTGCCAGCAGCCTCGGGACAGGCTCCTACGAGCAGTACTTC. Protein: CASSLGTGSYEQYF.

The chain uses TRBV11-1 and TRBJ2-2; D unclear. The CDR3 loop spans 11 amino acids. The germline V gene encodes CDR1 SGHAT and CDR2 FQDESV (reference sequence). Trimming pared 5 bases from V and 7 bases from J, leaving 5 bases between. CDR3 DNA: TGTGCCAGCAGCCCCCGCGGGGAGCTGTTTTTT. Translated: CASSPRGELFF.

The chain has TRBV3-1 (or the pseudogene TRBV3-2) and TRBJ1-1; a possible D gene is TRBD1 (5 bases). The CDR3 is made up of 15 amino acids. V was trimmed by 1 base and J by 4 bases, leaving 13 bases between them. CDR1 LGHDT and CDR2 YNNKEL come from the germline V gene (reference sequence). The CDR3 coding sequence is TGTGCCAGCAGCCAAGGGCCCCCCGGGGGCACTGAAGCTTTCTTT. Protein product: CASSQGPPGGTEAFF.

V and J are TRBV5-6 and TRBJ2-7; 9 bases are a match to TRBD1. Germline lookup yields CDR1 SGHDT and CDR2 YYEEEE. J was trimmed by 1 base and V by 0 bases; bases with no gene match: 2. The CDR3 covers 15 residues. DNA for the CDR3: TGTGCCAGCAGCTTGGGGGGGACAGGGTCCTACGAGCAGTACTTC. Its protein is CASSLGGTGSYEQYF.

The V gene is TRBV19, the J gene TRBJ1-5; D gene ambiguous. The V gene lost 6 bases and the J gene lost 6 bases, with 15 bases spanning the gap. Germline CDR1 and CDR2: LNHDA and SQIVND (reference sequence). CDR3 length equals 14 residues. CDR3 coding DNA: TGTGCCAGTAGCCTCCTGATATGGGGTCAGCCCCAGCATTTT. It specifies CASSLLIWGQPQHF.

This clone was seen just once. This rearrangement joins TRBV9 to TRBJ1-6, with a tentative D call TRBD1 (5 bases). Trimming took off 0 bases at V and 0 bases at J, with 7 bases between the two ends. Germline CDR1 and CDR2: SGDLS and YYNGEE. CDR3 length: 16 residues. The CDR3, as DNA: TGTGCCAGCAGCGTAGGACAGACCTCCTATAATTCACCCCTCCACTTT. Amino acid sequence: CASSVGQTSYNSPLHF.

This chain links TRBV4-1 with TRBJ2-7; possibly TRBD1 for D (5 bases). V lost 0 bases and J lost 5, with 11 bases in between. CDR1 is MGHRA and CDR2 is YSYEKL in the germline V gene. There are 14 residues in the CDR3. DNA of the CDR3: TGCGCCAGCAGCCAAGATCGTGGGGCTGACGAGCAGTACTTC. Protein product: CASSQDRGADEQYF.

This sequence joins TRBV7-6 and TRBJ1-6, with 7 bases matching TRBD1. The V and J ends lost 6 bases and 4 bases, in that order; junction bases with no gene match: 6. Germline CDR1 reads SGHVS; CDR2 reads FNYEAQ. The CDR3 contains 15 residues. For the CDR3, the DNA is TGTGCCAGCAGGCGGGACAGCACGTATAATTCACCCCTCCACTTT. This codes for CASRRDSTYNSPLHF.

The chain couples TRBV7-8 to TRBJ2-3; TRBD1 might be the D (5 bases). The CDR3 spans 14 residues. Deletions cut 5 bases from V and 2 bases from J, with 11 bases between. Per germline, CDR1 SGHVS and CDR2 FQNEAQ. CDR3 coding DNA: TGTGCCAGCAGCCAGGAAGGGGACACAGATACGCAGTATTTT. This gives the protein CASSQEGDTDTQYF.

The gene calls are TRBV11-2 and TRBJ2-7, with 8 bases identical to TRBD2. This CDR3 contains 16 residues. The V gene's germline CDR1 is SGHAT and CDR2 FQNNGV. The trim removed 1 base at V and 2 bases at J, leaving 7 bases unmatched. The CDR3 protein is CASSLGAGVTAYEQYF. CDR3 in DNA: TGTGCCAGCAGCTTAGGAGCGGGGGTAACTGCCTACGAGCAGTACTTC.